The 7 T cell receptor beta chains reported below all come from one sample, sequenced in a study of T-cell memory formation after mild COVID-19. Using its own MiXCR run on the 5' RACE reads, TCRdb lists one record per CDR3 protein. The sample includes roughly 450,000 distinct CDR3 sequences, roughly 20% seen only once; the top ten take roughly an eighth. The sample taken for sequencing was PBMCs or a T cell subset sorted from them (not recorded which). The receptors come from an adult woman who had mild COVID-19 (a few samples of this study predate the infection). Cell type and time point are not known.

V usage is TRBV7-2 and J usage is TRBJ1-1; a possible D gene is TRBD1 (6 bases). V lost 4 bases, J lost 4 bases, and 22 bases lay in between. CDR1 and CDR2 from the germline V gene are SGHTA and FQGNSA. The CDR3 extends over 17 amino acids. The CDR3 nucleotides are TGTGCCAGCAGCTCCCGACTGGGGGCAGGCGTGGGCACTGAAGCTTTCTTT. Translation gives CASSSRLGAGVGTEAFF.

The rearrangement uses TRBV4-2 and TRBJ2-7; D is unresolved. The CDR3 spans 13 residues. CDR1 is LGHNA and CDR2 is YNFKEQ in the germline V gene. V lost 0 bases and J lost 0, with 3 bases in between. Here the CDR3 DNA reads TGTGCCAGCAGCCAAGAGAACTCCTACGAGCAGTACTTC. It translates to CASSQENSYEQYF.

The gene calls are TRBV12-3 or TRBV12-4 and TRBJ2-7; the D gene is possibly TRBD2 (5 bases). The CDR3 spans 15 residues. V was cut by 2 bases and J by 2 bases, with 13 bases left in between. CDR3 bases: TGTGCCAGCAGTTTAAGTCTAGCCAAGGCCTACGAGCAGTACTTC. It specifies CASSLSLAKAYEQYF.

The sample holds a few counts of this clonotype. In nucleotides, the CDR3 is TGTGCCAGCAGACTCGGGACAGGGGAAGGCTACACCTTC. This sequence encodes CASRLGTGEGYTF. The V call is TRBV27, the J call TRBJ1-2; the match to TRBD1 covers 10 bases. The CDR3 is 13 amino acids. Trimming at V came to 6 bases and at J to 8 bases, leaving 6 bases not matched to a gene. Looked up from germline, CDR1 is MNHEY and CDR2 is SMNVEV (reference sequence).

In this sample, this clonotype turned up many times. This chain uses TRBV6-4 with TRBJ1-6; tentatively, D is TRBD1 (5 bases). This CDR3 is built from 16 residues. Trimming took off 5 bases at V and 0 bases at J, with 11 bases between the two ends. Germline CDR1 and CDR2: MRHNA and SNTAGT. CDR3 amino acids: CASSPTADSYNSPLHF. CDR3 bases: TGTGCCAGCAGTCCGACAGCCGACTCCTATAATTCACCCCTCCACTTT.

The genes are TRBV20-1 and TRBJ2-1; D might be TRBD1 (6 bases). Germline-derived CDR1 and CDR2 are DFQATT and SNEGSKA (reference sequence). This CDR3 is built from 15 residues. Trimming left V 0 bases short and J 10 bases short, with 19 bases between. CDR3 sequence: CSAREVRGVSWEQFF. DNA for the CDR3: TGCAGTGCTAGAGAGGTCAGGGGCGTATCATGGGAGCAGTTCTTC.

This clonotype was detected many times. The chain employs TRBV24-1 and TRBJ2-7; D is possibly TRBD1 or TRBD2 (5 bases each). The CDR3 spans 17 residues. V dropped 2 bases and J dropped 2 bases, with 18 bases sitting between them. Germline V gives CDR1 KGHDR, CDR2 SFDVKD. DNA of the CDR3: TGTGCCACCAGTGATTCCGGGACCCCGGTCGAAGCCTACGAGCAGTACTTC. Protein sequence: CATSDSGTPVEAYEQYF.